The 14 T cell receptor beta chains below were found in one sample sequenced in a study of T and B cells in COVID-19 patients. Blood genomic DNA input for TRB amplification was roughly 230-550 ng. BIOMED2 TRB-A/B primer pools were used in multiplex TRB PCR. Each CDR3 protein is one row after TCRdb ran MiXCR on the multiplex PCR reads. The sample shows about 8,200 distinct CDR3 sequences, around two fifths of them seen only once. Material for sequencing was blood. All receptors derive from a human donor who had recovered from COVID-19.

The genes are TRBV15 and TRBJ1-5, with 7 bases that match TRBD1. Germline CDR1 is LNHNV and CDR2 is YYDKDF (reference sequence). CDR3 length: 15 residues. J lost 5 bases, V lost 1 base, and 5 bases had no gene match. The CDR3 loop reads CATSRAGDSDQPQHF. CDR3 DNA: TGTGCCACCAGCAGAGCAGGGGACAGTGATCAGCCCCAGCATTTT.

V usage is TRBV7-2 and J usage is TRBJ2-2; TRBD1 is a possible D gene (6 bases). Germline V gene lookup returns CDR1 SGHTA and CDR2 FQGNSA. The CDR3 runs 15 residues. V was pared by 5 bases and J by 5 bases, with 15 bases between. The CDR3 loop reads CASSQTGGRTGELFF. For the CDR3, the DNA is TGTGCCAGCAGCCAGACAGGAGGACGAACCGGGGAGCTGTTTTTT.

CDR3 bases: TGTGCCAGCAGTTGGGGCGGGGAGGCTGAGCAGTTCTTC. Protein product: CASSWGGEAEQFF. This rearrangement joins TRBV11-3 to TRBJ2-1, with D possibly TRBD2 on 6 matching bases. V lost 6 bases to trimming and J lost 9 bases, with 15 bases between them. Germline lookup yields CDR1 SGHNT and CDR2 YENEEA. The CDR3 totals 13 residues.

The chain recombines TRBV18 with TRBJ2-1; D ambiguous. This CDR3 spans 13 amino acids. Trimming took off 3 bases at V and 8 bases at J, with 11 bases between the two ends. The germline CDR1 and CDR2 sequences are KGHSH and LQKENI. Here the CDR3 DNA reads TGTGCCAGCTCACCTGGTCGAAGCGATGAGCAGTTCTTC. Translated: CASSPGRSDEQFF.

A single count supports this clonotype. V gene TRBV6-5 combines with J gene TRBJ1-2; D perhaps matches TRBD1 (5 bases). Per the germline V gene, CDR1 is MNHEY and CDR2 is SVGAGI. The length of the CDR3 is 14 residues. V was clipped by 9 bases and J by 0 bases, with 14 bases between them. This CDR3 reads CASRAGGANYGYTF. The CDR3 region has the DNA TGTGCCAGTCGGGCGGGGGGAGCTAACTATGGCTACACCTTC.

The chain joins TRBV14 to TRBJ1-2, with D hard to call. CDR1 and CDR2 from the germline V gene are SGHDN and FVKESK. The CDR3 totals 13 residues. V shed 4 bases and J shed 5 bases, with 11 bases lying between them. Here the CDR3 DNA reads TGTGCCAGCAGCCTGGACGGAACTTATGGCTACACCTTC. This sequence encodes CASSLDGTYGYTF.

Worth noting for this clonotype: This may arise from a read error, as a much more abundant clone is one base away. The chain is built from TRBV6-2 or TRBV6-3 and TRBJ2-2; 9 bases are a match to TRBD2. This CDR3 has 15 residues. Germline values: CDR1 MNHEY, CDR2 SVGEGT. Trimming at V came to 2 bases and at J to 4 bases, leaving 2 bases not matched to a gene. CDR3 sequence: CASSYSGGPTGELFF. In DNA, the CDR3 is TGTGCCAGCAGTTACAGCGGGGGGCCCACCGGGGAGCTGTTTTTT.

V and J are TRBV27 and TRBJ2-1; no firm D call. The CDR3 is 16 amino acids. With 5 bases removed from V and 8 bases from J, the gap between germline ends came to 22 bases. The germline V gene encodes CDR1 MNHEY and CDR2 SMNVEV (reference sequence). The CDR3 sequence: CASSLYSPGLRHEQFF. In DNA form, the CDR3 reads TGTGCCAGCAGTCTTTATAGCCCCGGGCTGAGGCATGAGCAGTTCTTC.

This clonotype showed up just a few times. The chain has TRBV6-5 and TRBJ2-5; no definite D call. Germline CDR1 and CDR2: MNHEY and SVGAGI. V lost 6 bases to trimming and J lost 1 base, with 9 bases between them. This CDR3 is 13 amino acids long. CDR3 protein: CASSGNRQETQYF. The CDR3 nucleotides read TGTGCCAGCAGCGGAAACCGCCAAGAGACCCAGTACTTC.

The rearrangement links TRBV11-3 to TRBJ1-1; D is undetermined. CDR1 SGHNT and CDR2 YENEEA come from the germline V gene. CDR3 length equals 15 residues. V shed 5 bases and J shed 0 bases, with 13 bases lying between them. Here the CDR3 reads CASSPTRRVNTEAFF. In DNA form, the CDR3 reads TGTGCCAGCAGCCCCACAAGACGGGTGAACACTGAAGCTTTCTTT.

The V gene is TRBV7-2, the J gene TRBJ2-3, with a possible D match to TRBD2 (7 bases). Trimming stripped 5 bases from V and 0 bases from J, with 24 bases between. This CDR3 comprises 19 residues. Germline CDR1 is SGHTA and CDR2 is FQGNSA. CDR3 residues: CASSPRGGRRRPSTDTQYF. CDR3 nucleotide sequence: TGTGCCAGCAGCCCGAGGGGGGGACGGCGAAGACCTAGCACAGATACGCAGTATTTT.

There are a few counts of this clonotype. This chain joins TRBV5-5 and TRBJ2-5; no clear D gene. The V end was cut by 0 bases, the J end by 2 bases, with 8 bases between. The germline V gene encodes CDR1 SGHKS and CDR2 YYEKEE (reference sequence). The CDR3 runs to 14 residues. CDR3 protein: CASSLEEPQETQYF. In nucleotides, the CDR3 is TGTGCCAGCAGCTTGGAAGAACCTCAAGAGACCCAGTACTTC.

The CDR3 nucleotides are TGTGCCAGCAGACGACAGGGCCAGCGAAATGAAAAACTGTTTTTT. The encoded protein is CASRRQGQRNEKLFF. This rearrangement joins TRBV6-5 to TRBJ1-4, with TRBD1 matching 7 bases. CDR3 length: 15 residues. The germline V gene encodes CDR1 MNHEY and CDR2 SVGAGI. V trimming: 6 bases; J trimming: 5 bases; junction bases outside the gene matches: 9.

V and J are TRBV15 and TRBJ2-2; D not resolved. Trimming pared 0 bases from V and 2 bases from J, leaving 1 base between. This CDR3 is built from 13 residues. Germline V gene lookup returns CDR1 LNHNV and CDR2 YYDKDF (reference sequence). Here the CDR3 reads CATSRENTGELFF. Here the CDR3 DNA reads TGTGCCACCAGCAGAGAAAACACCGGGGAGCTGTTTTTT.